This T cell receptor beta chain was identified in a study of blood T cell repertoires in COVID-19. Study information: COVID-19 samples from acute and convalescent phases originated in the United States, Italy and Spain.

Data came from immunoSEQ multiplex PCR; TCRdb stores just in-frame clones and leaves some out. The sample comprises roughly 70,000 clones, 73% of which are singletons, and about 20% rests with the top ten. This CDR3 is built from 13 residues. The V end lost 6 bases, the J end lost 6 bases, and 13 bases lay between the germline ends. Germline assignment: CDR1 SEHNR and CDR2 FQNEAQ (reference sequence). Sequencing was performed on peripheral blood. The chain combines TRBV7-9 with TRBJ2-3; TRBD1 might be the D (6 bases). This receptor was taken from a man aged 55 to 70 with acute or convalescent COVID-19. CDR3 amino acids: CASRYRDKDTQYF. CDR3 nucleotide sequence: TGTGCCAGCAGATACAGGGATAAGGATACGCAGTATTTT.